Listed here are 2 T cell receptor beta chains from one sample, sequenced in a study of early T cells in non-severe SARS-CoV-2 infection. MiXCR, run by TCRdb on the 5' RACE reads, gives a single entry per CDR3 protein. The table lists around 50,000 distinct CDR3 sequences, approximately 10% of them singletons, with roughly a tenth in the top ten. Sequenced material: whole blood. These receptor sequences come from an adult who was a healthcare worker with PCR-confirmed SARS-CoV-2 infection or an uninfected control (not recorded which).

This CDR3 reads CASSPGVAYEQYF. Here the CDR3 DNA reads TGTGCCAGCTCACCCGGGGTGGCCTACGAGCAGTACTTC. The chain is built from TRBV18 and TRBJ2-7; D may be TRBD2 (5 bases). Germline lookup yields CDR1 KGHSH and CDR2 LQKENI. This CDR3 contains 13 residues. V was pared by 3 bases and J by 2 bases, with 8 bases between.

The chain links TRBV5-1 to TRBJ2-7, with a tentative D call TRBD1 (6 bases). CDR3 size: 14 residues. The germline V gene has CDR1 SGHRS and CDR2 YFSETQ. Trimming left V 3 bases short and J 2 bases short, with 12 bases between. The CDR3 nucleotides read TGCGCCAGCAGCTCCCGGGACACCACCTACGAGCAGTACTTC. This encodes CASSSRDTTYEQYF.